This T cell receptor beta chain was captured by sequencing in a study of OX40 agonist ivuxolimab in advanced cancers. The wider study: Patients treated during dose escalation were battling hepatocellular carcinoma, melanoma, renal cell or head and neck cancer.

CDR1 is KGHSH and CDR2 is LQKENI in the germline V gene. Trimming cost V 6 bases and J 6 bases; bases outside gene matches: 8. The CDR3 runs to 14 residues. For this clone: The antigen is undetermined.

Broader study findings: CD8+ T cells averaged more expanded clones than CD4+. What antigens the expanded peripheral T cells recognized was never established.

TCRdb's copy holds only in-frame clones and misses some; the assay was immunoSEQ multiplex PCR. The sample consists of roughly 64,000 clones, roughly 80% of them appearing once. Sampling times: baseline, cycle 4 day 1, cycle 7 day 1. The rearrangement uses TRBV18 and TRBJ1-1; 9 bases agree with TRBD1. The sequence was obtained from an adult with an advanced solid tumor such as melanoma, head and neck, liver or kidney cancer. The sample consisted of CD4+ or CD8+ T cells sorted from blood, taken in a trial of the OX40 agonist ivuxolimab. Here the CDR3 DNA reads TGTGCCAGCTCGCCCCCTGACAGGGGGTCTGAAGCTTTCTTT. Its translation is CASSPPDRGSEAFF.